This T cell receptor (beta chain) derives from a study of blood T cell repertoires in COVID-19. Overall study context: Acute and convalescent COVID-19 specimens originated in the United States, Italy and Spain. PBMCs, B-cell-depleted T cells, or T cells provided the cDNA or gDNA that made up the material.

In the authors' workflow: Reference gene primers were amplified, and this amplification served to estimate nucleated cell counts. TCRdb's copy holds only in-frame clones and misses some; the assay was immunoSEQ multiplex PCR. V and J calls and clone size are copied from that table; D and trimming were computed from the DNA. The table has 15,000 or so clones, about four fifths seen once. In germline, CDR1 is MNHNS, CDR2 SASEGT. V was trimmed by 3 bases and J by 0 bases, leaving 6 bases between them. The CDR3 consists of 14 residues. The specimen sequenced was peripheral blood. This chain uses TRBV6-1 with TRBJ1-5; D gene ambiguous. This TCR came from a man aged 55 to 70 with acute or convalescent COVID-19. The CDR3 nucleotides are TGTGCCAGCAGTGAGAGGGTTAGCAATCAGCCCCAGCATTTT. This sequence encodes CASSERVSNQPQHF.